Here is one T cell receptor (beta chain) with its context. What it binds is not known. The data belong to a study of shared clonotypes between healthy human individuals. At the deep level, the assay was run. Among the unsorted PBMC samples, replicate PCRs used 300 ng DNA, 25,000 to 35,000 T cell genomes. In the original processing: ImmunoSEQ output lacked quality scores and full-length reads, limiting matched filtering. Libraries were prepared by immunoSEQ multiplex PCR; TCRdb keeps only in-frame clonotypes and omits some of them. The V and J calls and the clone size are those of that table, but D and trimming were determined from the DNA. The repertoire holds about 490,000 clones, with around 80% as singletons. Study-level results: Only blood was sampled; tissue repertoires likely differ.

Germline CDR1 reads SGHAT; CDR2 reads FQNNGV. The CDR3 totals 16 residues. V lost 5 bases and J lost 5; bases outside the gene matches: 8. The clonotype was recovered from a woman between 40 and 55 years old in good health. Some clones in this sample may be carry-over from other donors' samples. This chain joins TRBV11-2 and TRBJ2-1; 11 bases agree with TRBD2. Sequencing input: PBMCs. CDR3 amino acids: CASSTRLAGINNEQFF. DNA of the CDR3: TGTGCCAGCAGCACACGACTAGCGGGAATCAACAATGAGCAGTTCTTC.